Below are 8 T cell receptor beta chains sequenced from a single sample in a study of blood T cell repertoires in COVID-19. TCRdb keeps only in-frame clones here, not all; method: immunoSEQ multiplex PCR. The sample holds more than 200,000 clones; 85% to 90% are singletons and the top ten take around 10%. Sequenced sample: peripheral blood. Receptor source: a man between 50 and 59 years old with COVID-19, enrolled during active disease.

This sequence joins TRBV19 and TRBJ1-2, with D possibly being TRBD1 (6 bases). Germline values: CDR1 LNHDA, CDR2 SQIVND (reference sequence). The CDR3 consists of 15 residues. The V gene lost 5 bases and the J gene lost 2 bases, with 15 bases spanning the gap. CDR3 coding DNA: TGTGCCAGTAGTGCCGCGCAGGGGACGAACTATGGCTACACCTTC. It yields the protein CASSAAQGTNYGYTF.

The rearrangement links TRBV27 to TRBJ2-3; D may be TRBD2 (6 bases). Trimming removed 7 bases at V and 6 bases at J, with 8 bases between. The CDR3 totals 11 residues. The V gene's germline CDR1 is MNHEY and CDR2 SMNVEV (reference sequence). The CDR3 loop reads CASTSADTQYF. The CDR3, as DNA: TGTGCCAGCACTAGCGCGGATACGCAGTATTTT.

This clone has just one count. This chain uses TRBV4-3 with TRBJ1-6; D unresolved. CDR1 is LGHNA, CDR2 YSLEER, per germline. The ends were cut back, 0 bases at V and 4 bases at J, with 4 bases in the middle. The CDR3 has 14 residues. The CDR3 nucleotides are TGCGCCAGCAGCCAAGATCCGTATAATTCACCCCTCCACTTT. Translation gives CASSQDPYNSPLHF.

The CDR3 sequence is CASSQGLADPNEQFF. The DNA of the CDR3 is TGTGCCAGCAGCCAGGGACTAGCGGACCCAAATGAGCAGTTCTTC. The gene calls are TRBV7-3 and TRBJ2-1, with 11 bases that match TRBD2. V was pared by 5 bases and J by 7 bases, with 7 bases of the junction left unmatched. The CDR3 runs to 15 residues. The germline CDR1 and CDR2 sequences are SGHTA and FQGTGA. The variable domain in full, completed from reference TRBV7-3 and TRBJ2-1, reads GAGVSQTPSNKVTEKGKYVELRCDPISGHTALYWYRQSLGQGPEFLIYFQGTGAADDSGLPNDRFFAVRPEGSVSTLKIQRTERGDSAVYLCASSQGLADPNEQFFGPGTRLTVL.

The chain links TRBV9 to TRBJ2-1; 9 bases are a match to TRBD2. Germline V CDR1 and CDR2: SGDLS, YYNGEE. The CDR3 is made up of 15 amino acids. V gave up 5 bases and J gave up 8 bases; unmatched junction bases: 11. In DNA, the CDR3 is TGTGCCAGCAGTGTCTCGCTAGCGGGAAGGGATGAGCAGTTCTTC. Amino acid sequence: CASSVSLAGRDEQFF.

CDR3 in DNA: TGCGCCAGCAGCGCGGGACAGCCTGTGAACACTGAAGCTTTCTTT. This codes for CASSAGQPVNTEAFF. This rearrangement joins TRBV5-1 to TRBJ1-1; 7 bases are a match to TRBD1. The CDR3 is 15 amino acids. V dropped 4 bases and J dropped 0; count of bases not matched to a gene: 6. Germline V gene data show CDR1 as SGHRS and CDR2 as YFSETQ.

The chain carries TRBV25-1 and TRBJ1-2; tentatively, D is TRBD1 (5 bases). The CDR3 extends over 14 amino acids. The V end was cut by 0 bases, the J end by 4 bases, with 9 bases between. Germline loops: CDR1 MGHDK, CDR2 SYGVNS. This chain's CDR3 is CASSEYDSGYGYTF. CDR3 nucleotide sequence: TGTGCCAGCAGTGAATACGACAGTGGCTATGGCTACACCTTC.

The chain combines TRBV30 with TRBJ2-7, with TRBD1 identical over 7 bases. This CDR3 has 14 residues. Germline V gene sequence: CDR1 GTSNPN, CDR2 SVGIG (reference sequence). J lost 4 bases, V lost 4 bases, and 10 bases had no gene match. The CDR3: CAWKMGQLGYEQYF. The DNA for the CDR3 is TGTGCCTGGAAAATGGGACAGCTCGGATACGAGCAGTACTTC.